The entry below gives a single TCR beta chain sequence along with its context. Its antigen remains undetermined. Base qualities are not provided; no much larger clone lies one nucleotide away. From cysteine to phenylalanine, the CDR3 is 10 amino acids long. Only the CDR3 part of the read is kept: 30 bases, read in frame from the first base. Via the germline V gene (reference sequence), CDR1 is LNHDA and CDR2 SQIVND. V loses 7 bases, J loses 10 bases, and the germline ends lie 10 bases apart. Libraries were constructed by 5' RACE. The second PCR ran for roughly 7 to 11 cycles and used a J-beta primer mix along with a sample-barcoded 5' primer. A template-switch 5' adaptor carrying 12 random nucleotides introduced a unique molecular identifier onto each TCR beta cDNA molecule. At least 2.5 million CDR3-containing paired-end reads were obtained from each sample. The Mint cDNA synthesis kit, primed by a TRBC-specific oligonucleotide, was used to synthesize first-strand cDNA from all RNA. After uracil-DNA glycosylase treatment, a first 18-cycle PCR used universal primers M1SS and BC2_uni_R on all cDNA. The paper's processing steps were these. For normalization, 1 million high-quality reads, each with a distinct molecular identifier, were randomly selected from each sample. Reads with shared molecular identifiers were discarded instead of being binned into consensus sequences. MiTCR, with a Q25 quality threshold and the strictest error-elimination algorithm, was used for CDR3 identification, clonotype clustering and error correction. A nonparametric unseen species model with Euler transformation was used to estimate lower-bound total TCR beta diversity. TCRdb reran the public reads through fastp at Q25 and MiXCR, keeping productive beta chains. Rows matching on CDR3 protein sequence are summarized as one entry with the most common DNA and genes. These V and J calls are TCRdb output, not the study's own analysis. The sample table records 1.8 million or so distinct CDR3 sequences; 39% of these occur just once. Of the sample, around 23% falls within the top ten clones.

This entry belongs to a study of blood T cells in healthy people across ages (dated by TCRdb to the mid-2010s). Background for the entire study: Template switching captured roughly one uniquely barcoded TCR beta cDNA molecule per two T cells in model experiments. Two additional independent replicas of 1 million unique cDNA reads from the same blood draw were analyzed for two donors (one aged 18 to 30 and one aged 80 or older). The donors were split into four age groups: young (average around 15 years), middle-aged (about 40), aged (roughly 65) and long-lived (under 85). Using deep sequencing normalized with unique cDNA molecular identifiers, the study measured how TCR beta repertoire diversity changes with age. To avoid experimental bias, donors of different ages were distributed randomly across sequencing lanes. Broad study findings and their caveats: Total diversity estimates from one million sequenced T cells were considered lower bounds and underestimates. Conclusive comparison of naive and antigen-experienced compartments was prevented by the profiling of bulk unsorted PBMCs. The percentage of naive T cells measured by flow cytometry correlated strongly with observed TCR beta diversity. Observed TCR beta diversity per million T cells fell roughly linearly with age, and a significant reduction was already apparent by age about 38. Compared with the aged group, more naive CD4+ T cells, fewer expanded clones and increased TCR diversity were shown by the long-lived group, suggesting age selection. The CMV infection status of donors was not known, potentially confounding age-related changes in expanded clonotypes.

Donors were a few dozen systemically healthy Caucasian individuals from Russia aged roughly 6 to 90 years. Each donor gave approximately 10 milliliters of peripheral blood, collected into EDTA-treated Vacutainer tubes. Ficoll-Paque density-gradient centrifugation was used to isolate PBMCs, with at least 7 million per sample. Total RNA was extracted from PBMCs with Trizol reagent, with at least 6 micrograms obtained per sample. For every donor, an aliquot of PBMCs went through flow cytometry to measure the percentages of naive CD45RAhigh/CD27high T cells. The sequence was collected from a human donor in good health. Recombination linked TRBV19 to TRBJ1-2; the D gene is not confidently resolved. Input material: blood. The nucleotides are TGTGCCAGTACGTCCGGCGACTACACCTTC. It translates as CASTSGDYTF. This CDR3, with the reference TRBV19 and TRBJ1-2 proteins standing in past its ends, gives the full variable domain DGGITQSPKYLFRKEGQNVTLSCEQNLNHDAMYWYRQDPGQGLRLIYYSQIVNDFQKGDIAEGYSVSREKKESFPLTVTSAQKNPTAFYLCASTSGDYTFGSGTRLTVV.